The 10 T cell receptor beta chains reported below all come from one sample, sequenced in a study of regulatory T cells in long-lasting Graves disease. Both iRepertoire HTBI primers and Arm-PCR of CDR3 regions were used to build the TCR beta libraries. MiXCR, applied by TCRdb to the multiplex PCR reads, yields one record per CDR3 protein. The data hold around 400,000 distinct CDR3 sequences, with 23% observed a single time. The sample's time point: persistent/refractory GD, antithyroid drugs over 5 years with positive TRAb. RNA isolated from PBMCs was used to make the TCR library. The sample consisted of peripheral blood mononuclear cells (PBMCs), taken when the disease was refractory, from a patient treated with antithyroid drugs. The source is a female donor with Graves disease.

The sample holds many counts of this clonotype. The chain has TRBV12-3 or TRBV12-4 and TRBJ1-2, with D perhaps TRBD1 (6 bases). The CDR3 extends over 13 amino acids. The V end was cut by 3 bases, the J end by 6 bases, with 11 bases between. DNA for the CDR3: TGTGCCAGCAGTTTGAAGACAGGCCATGGCTACACCTTC. It specifies CASSLKTGHGYTF.

The chain combines TRBV12-3 or TRBV12-4 with TRBJ1-2; TRBD1 agrees at 10 bases. The CDR3 extends over 16 amino acids. V gave up 3 bases and J gave up 8 bases; unmatched junction bases: 12. CDR3 protein: CASSFGTGAVTGGYTF. The CDR3 DNA sequence: TGTGCCAGCAGTTTTGGGACAGGGGCAGTAACGGGAGGCTACACCTTC.

Worth noting for this clonotype: Since no conserved phenylalanine or tryptophan closes the CDR3, a read error is the likely cause. The chain couples TRBV29-1 to TRBJ2-7, with TRBD2 matching over 8 bases. This CDR3 contains 13 residues. The trim removed 7 bases at V and 4 bases at J, leaving 9 bases unmatched. The germline V gene has CDR1 SQVTM and CDR2 ANQGSEA. The CDR3 reads CSASSGRGYEQYS. The CDR3, as DNA: TGCAGCGCGTCAAGCGGGAGAGGGTACGAGCAGTACTCC.

This sequence joins TRBV7-2 and TRBJ2-7; 7 bases agree with TRBD2. V was pared by 0 bases and J by 2 bases, with 4 bases of the junction left unmatched. The CDR3 totals 15 residues. Germline V gene data show CDR1 as SGHTA and CDR2 as FQGNSA. The CDR3 sequence is CASSLAGRSAYEQYF. The CDR3 DNA sequence: TGTGCCAGCAGCTTAGCCGGGAGGAGTGCCTACGAGCAGTACTTC.

Remarks on this clonotype: A much larger clone lies one base from this, so it may be a read error. V gene TRBV29-1 combines with J gene TRBJ1-1; D remains ambiguous. The CDR3 loop spans 12 amino acids. Germline assignment: CDR1 SQVTM and CDR2 ANQGSEA. V was trimmed by 4 bases and J by 6 bases, leaving 12 bases between them. CDR3 region: CSVVGEGAEAFF. The CDR3 DNA sequence: TGCAGCGTTGTCGGGGAGGGCGCTGAAGCTTTCTTT.

At least ten counts were recorded for this clonotype. The J gene is TRBJ2-7, the V gene TRBV28; 15 bases agree with TRBD2. The CDR3 sequence is 15 residues long. From germline, CDR1 is MDHEN and CDR2 SYDVKM. V lost 6 bases and J lost 5; bases outside the gene matches: 5. CDR3 DNA sequence: TGTGCCAGCAGGGGGACTAGCGGGAGGCGGCACGAGCAGTACTTC. It codes for CASRGTSGRRHEQYF.

The rearrangement links TRBV6-5 to TRBJ2-7, with D maybe TRBD1 (7 bases). Germline CDR1 reads MNHEY; CDR2 reads SVGAGI. V was cut by 2 bases and J by 6 bases, with 17 bases left in between. The CDR3 totals 15 residues. Here the CDR3 DNA reads TGTGCCAGCAGTTACGGTGGCGGGACAGTCGGCGAGCAGTACTTC. It encodes CASSYGGGTVGEQYF.

This clonotype was counted only a few times. This chain joins TRBV2 and TRBJ2-7; D might be TRBD1 or TRBD2, each matching 5 bases. Germline values: CDR1 SNHLY, CDR2 FYNNEI. V was cut by 11 bases and J by 4 bases, with 18 bases left in between. This CDR3 comprises 13 residues. The CDR3 spells CASRRQGKYEQYF. Written as DNA, the CDR3 is TGTGCCTCGAGGAGGCAGGGTAAGTACGAGCAGTACTTC.

This clonotype was seen many times. The CDR3 protein is CSAGTLNGDEAFF. The DNA of the CDR3 is TGCAGTGCTGGGACACTAAACGGAGATGAAGCTTTCTTT. This chain connects TRBV20-1 to TRBJ1-1; weak D call: TRBD1 (6 bases). The germline V gene encodes CDR1 DFQATT and CDR2 SNEGSKA (reference sequence). Between the trimmed V and J ends, which lost 5 bases and 7 bases, there was a span of 17 bases. The CDR3 totals 13 residues.

J is TRBJ2-7 and V is TRBV7-9; TRBD1 is a possible D gene (5 bases). This CDR3 is 15 amino acids long. V was pared by 3 bases and J by 6 bases, with 18 bases between. Germline values: CDR1 SEHNR, CDR2 FQNEAQ (reference sequence). CDR3 nucleotide sequence: TGTGCCAGCAGCTTTGCGATACCCCAGGGCTTCGAGCAGTACTTC. Protein product: CASSFAIPQGFEQYF.